This record concerns one TCR beta chain sequence. One junction end does not reproduce the germline sequence, and a read error may be involved. The same CDR3 arises from other DNA sequences in this sample as well. The source of the sample is a study of shared T cell receptors in the human thymus. Sequenced by immunoSEQ multiplex PCR; TCRdb stores in-frame clones only, minus some. Of about 660,000 clones in the sample, over 75% are singletons; the top ten hold about 0.0094%. The same specimen was also included in a second study, on human thymus T cells. That publication notes: Finnish infants who were healthy and having corrective surgery for congenital heart defects made up the donors. Corrective heart surgery yielded resections, and these provided the thymus tissue. What appeared biased in thymic and blood repertoires was the usage of V and J genes. Related research described strongly overlapping thymic repertoires in unrelated people.

The specimen sequenced was thymocytes. This TCR came from a boy younger than two with a congenital heart defect.

The CDR3 reads CAWSVSSGFSNSPLHF. The CDR3 DNA follows: TGTGCCTGGAGTGTATCCTCAGGGTTCTCTAATTCCCCCCTCCACTTT. This chain connects TRBV30 to TRBJ1-6, with D tentatively TRBD1 (5 bases). The CDR3 consists of 16 residues. Per germline, CDR1 GTSNPN and CDR2 SVGIG (reference sequence).